A selection of T cell receptor beta chains follows, all from one sample in a study of blood T cell repertoires in COVID-19. Data came from immunoSEQ multiplex PCR; TCRdb stores just in-frame clones and leaves some out. The data hold under 250,000 clones, with roughly 85% observed a single time. Sequencing was carried out using peripheral blood. The receptors were sampled from a woman in her seventies with COVID-19, enrolled during active disease. The CDR3 runs from the conserved cysteine through the conserved F or W. The D gene is left open where the match is weak. Size is stated for part of the rows, as once, few or many counts, or as a class when the clone is expanded.

J,size,D,V,DNA,CDR3
TRBJ2-7,-,-,TRBV27,TGTGCCAGCAGTTTAATCCAGGGATCCGAGCAGTACTTC,CASSLIQGSEQYF
TRBJ2-1,-,-,TRBV6-2/TRBV6-3,TGTGCCAGCAGCTCTACGGTGGGAGTCTACAATGAGCAGTTCTTC,CASSSTVGVYNEQFF
TRBJ2-7,-,-,TRBV10-2,TGCGCCAGCAGTGATCTTGGGCAGTCCTCCTACGAGCAGTACTTC,CASSDLGQSSYEQYF
TRBJ2-5,-,-,TRBV6-5,TGTGCCAGCAGCCACAGGGCCTCGCCGGAGACCCAGTACTTC,CASSHRASPETQYF
TRBJ1-5,-,-,TRBV27,TGTGCCAGCAGTTTAGATTCGGGGGGCAGAAATCAGCCCCAGCATTTT,CASSLDSGGRNQPQHF
TRBJ1-5,few,-,TRBV5-1,TGCGCCAGCAGCTTGGACAGTAGCAATCAGCCCCAGCATTTT,CASSLDSSNQPQHF
TRBJ1-2,-,-,TRBV19,TGTGCCAGTAGTATGGCGAGGGAATTCTATGGCTACACCTTC,CASSMAREFYGYTF
TRBJ2-1,-,-,TRBV3-1/TRBV3-2,TGTGCCAGCGGGCTAACTTTGAGCTCCTACAATGAGCAGTTCTTC,CASGLTLSSYNEQFF
TRBJ1-3,once,-,TRBV29-1,TGCAGCGTTGGGGGCAGGGGCGAGGGCCCTGGAAACACCATATATTTT,CSVGGRGEGPGNTIYF
TRBJ1-1,-,-,TRBV6-4,TGTGCCAGCAGCGCGTTTGAGGACACTGAAGCTTTCTTT,CASSAFEDTEAFF
TRBJ2-7,-,TRBD2,TRBV30,TGTGCCTGGAGTCGGGACGCCTGGGAGGGCTCCTACGAGCAGTACTTC,CAWSRDAWEGSYEQYF
TRBJ1-2,few,-,TRBV6-5,TGTGCCAGCAGCCACGACTATGGGGGGTATGGCTACACCTTC,CASSHDYGGYGYTF
TRBJ2-1,-,-,TRBV18,TGTGCCAGCTCACAGAGCAGGGGATCTAGCAATGAGCAGTTCTTC,CASSQSRGSSNEQFF
TRBJ1-3,-,TRBD1,TRBV9,TGTGCCAGCAGTGGCGGGACAGGGAGGTTTTTTTCCGGAAACACCATATATTTT,CASSGGTGRFFSGNTIYF
TRBJ2-3,few,TRBD1,TRBV5-1,TGCGCCAGCAGTCTTGTGGGACAGGGAACAGATACGCAGTATTTT,CASSLVGQGTDTQYF
TRBJ1-5,once,TRBD1,TRBV6-2/TRBV6-3,TGTGCCAGCAGTTTCCTGGGACAGGGAACTCAGCCCCAGCATTTT,CASSFLGQGTQPQHF
TRBJ1-3,-,-,TRBV6-5,TGTGCCAGCACCCGGGGAGACTCTGGAAACACCATATATTTT,CASTRGDSGNTIYF
TRBJ1-1,-,TRBD1,TRBV6-6,TGTGCCAGCAGCCCAGCCACAGACAGGGCTGAAGCTTTCTTT,CASSPATDRAEAFF
TRBJ2-1,-,TRBD2,TRBV7-3,TGTGCCAGCAGCCGACTAGCGGGAGAAAGGGTTTCGGGCGTCGATGAGCAGTTCTTC,CASSRLAGERVSGVDEQFF
TRBJ2-2,-,TRBD2,TRBV2,TGTGCCAGCAGTGTGGGACTAGCGGGAGCCGGGGAGCTGTTTTTT,CASSVGLAGAGELFF
TRBJ1-1,-,TRBD1,TRBV6-5,TGTGCCAGCAGTTATCAGGAGGGGGCAGGGTCTGAAGCTTTCTTT,CASSYQEGAGSEAFF
TRBJ2-6,once,-,TRBV3-1/TRBV3-2,TGTGCCAGCAGCCAAGATCCGGGGTCTGGGGCCAACGTCCTGACTTTC,CASSQDPGSGANVLTF
TRBJ2-5,-,TRBD2,TRBV20-1,TGCAGTGCGAGTCTTACTAGCGGGAGTCTAGGAGAGACCCAGTACTTC,CSASLTSGSLGETQYF
TRBJ2-2,-,TRBD1,TRBV27,TGTGCCAGCAGTCACTCTATACGGGACAGGGGTGGCACCGGGGAGCTGTTTTTT,CASSHSIRDRGGTGELFF
TRBJ1-3,-,TRBD1,TRBV2,TGTGCCAGCAGTGGCGGGACAGGCCCTGGAAACACCATATATTTT,CASSGGTGPGNTIYF
TRBJ2-7,few,TRBD1,TRBV5-4,TGTGCCAGCAGCGATCCCTCCGGGACAGGGGGCGAGCAGTACTTC,CASSDPSGTGGEQYF
TRBJ2-3,-,-,TRBV5-5,TGTGCCAGCAGCTTACAGGTTGCAGATACGCAGTATTTT,CASSLQVADTQYF
TRBJ2-3,few,TRBD2,TRBV20-1,TGCAGTGCTAGTTCCCAGCGGGACCCTTCCGGCGATACGCAGTATTTT,CSASSQRDPSGDTQYF
TRBJ1-2,-,TRBD1,TRBV18,TGTGCCAGCTCACCGGCAGGGGGCAATGGCTACACCTTC,CASSPAGGNGYTF
TRBJ2-2,-,-,TRBV3-1/TRBV3-2,TGTGCCAGCAGCCTTGGGTCGGGAGCGAACACCGGGGAGCTGTTTTTT,CASSLGSGANTGELFF
TRBJ1-6,once,-,TRBV6-6,TGTGCCAGCAGCCCCGGGGGGTATAATTCACCCCTCCACTTT,CASSPGGYNSPLHF
TRBJ1-5,-,-,TRBV6-5,TGTGCCAGCAGTTTAGAGCCTTATAGCAATCAGCCCCAGCATTTT,CASSLEPYSNQPQHF
TRBJ2-7,-,-,TRBV6-5,TGTGCCAGCACCAAGGCCCTGGGGGCCTCCTACGAGCAGTGCTTC,CASTKALGASYEQCF
TRBJ1-2,-,TRBD1,TRBV18,TGTGCCAGCTCACCCCAGGGGGTAGAAGGCTACACCTTC,CASSPQGVEGYTF
TRBJ1-2,-,-,TRBV11-3,TGTGCCAGCAGCTTAGATGGGGGGAACTATGGCTACACCTTC,CASSLDGGNYGYTF
TRBJ2-2,-,-,TRBV6-4,TGTGCCAGCAGAGGGGCAGCAAACACCGGGGAGCTGTTTTTT,CASRGAANTGELFF
TRBJ2-5,-,-,TRBV27,TGTGCCAGCAGTTTCCAGGGAAGGGGAGAGACCCAGTACTTC,CASSFQGRGETQYF
TRBJ2-2,-,-,TRBV4-3,TGCGCCAGCAGCCAAGTAAGGGGGACCGGGGAGCTGTTTTTT,CASSQVRGTGELFF
TRBJ2-1,-,TRBD2,TRBV5-4,TGTGCCAGCAGCTTGGGGCTAGCGGGAGTGTATGAGCAGTTCTTC,CASSLGLAGVYEQFF
TRBJ1-2,-,TRBD1,TRBV12-3/TRBV12-4,TGTGCCAGCAGGGGACAGGGATACGATGGCTACACCTTC,CASRGQGYDGYTF
TRBJ1-1,-,TRBD1,TRBV29-1,TGCAGCGTCTCGACAGGGGGGAACACTGAAGCTTTCTTT,CSVSTGGNTEAFF
TRBJ2-2,-,-,TRBV30,TGTGCCTGGACGGGGGGCGGGAGTGGATCCGGGGAGCTGTTTTTT,CAWTGGGSGSGELFF
TRBJ1-5,-,TRBD1,TRBV5-6,TGTGCCAGCAGCTTGGGCAGGGGGCAGAATCAGCCCCAGCATTTT,CASSLGRGQNQPQHF
TRBJ1-1,-,TRBD1,TRBV6-2/TRBV6-3,TGTGCCAGCAGTTACACGATCGGGACAGGGCTCGGGAACACTGAAGCTTTCTTT,CASSYTIGTGLGNTEAFF
TRBJ2-1,-,-,TRBV7-2,TGTGCCAGCAGAACCACTCATCCCTACAATGAGCAGTTCTTC,CASRTTHPYNEQFF